This T cell receptor beta chain was recovered during a study of technical replicates of blood from several donors. The assay was immunoSEQ multiplex PCR, and TCRdb's table has in-frame clones only and misses some. Of under 85,000 clones in the sample, about 93% were seen once. V was trimmed by 3 bases and J by 3 bases, leaving 14 bases between them. CDR1 is LNHDA, CDR2 SQIVND, per germline (reference sequence). The CDR3 runs to 15 residues. This TCR came from a human donor in good health. Source material: T cells isolated from PBMCs. J is TRBJ1-2 and V is TRBV19; a possible D gene is TRBD1 (5 bases). Written as DNA, the CDR3 is TGTGCCAGTAGTATCCCACAGGAGATAGACTATGGCTACACCTTC. Translating gives CASSIPQEIDYGYTF.